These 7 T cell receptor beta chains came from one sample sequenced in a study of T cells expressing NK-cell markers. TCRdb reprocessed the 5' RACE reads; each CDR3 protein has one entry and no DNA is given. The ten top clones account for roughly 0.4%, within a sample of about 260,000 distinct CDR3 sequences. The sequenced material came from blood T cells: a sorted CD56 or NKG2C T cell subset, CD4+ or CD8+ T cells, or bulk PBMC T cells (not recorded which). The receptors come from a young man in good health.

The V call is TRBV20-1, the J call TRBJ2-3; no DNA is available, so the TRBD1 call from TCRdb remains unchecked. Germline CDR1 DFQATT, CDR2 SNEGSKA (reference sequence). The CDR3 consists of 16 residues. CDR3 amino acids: CSARRWDRFRTDTQYF.

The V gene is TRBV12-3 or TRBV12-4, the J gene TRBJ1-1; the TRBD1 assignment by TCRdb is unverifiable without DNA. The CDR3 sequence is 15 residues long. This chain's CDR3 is CASTSWGGRNTEAFF.

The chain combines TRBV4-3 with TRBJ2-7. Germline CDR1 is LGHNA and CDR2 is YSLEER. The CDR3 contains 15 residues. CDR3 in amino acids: CASSQVVGETYEQYF.

Here the CDR3 reads CASSPYSGAQFF. The chain employs TRBV3-1 and TRBJ2-1; no DNA is available, so the TRBD2 call from TCRdb remains unchecked. This CDR3 has 12 residues. CDR1 is LGHDT, CDR2 YNNKEL, per germline (reference sequence).

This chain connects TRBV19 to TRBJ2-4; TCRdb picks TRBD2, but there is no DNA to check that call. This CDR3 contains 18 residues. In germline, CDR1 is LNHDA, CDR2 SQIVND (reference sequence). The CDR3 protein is CASSLLAGGQLAKNIQYF.

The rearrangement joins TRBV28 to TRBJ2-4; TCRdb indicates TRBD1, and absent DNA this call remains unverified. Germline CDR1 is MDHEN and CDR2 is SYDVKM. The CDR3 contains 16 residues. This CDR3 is CASSLVPGGAKNIQYF.

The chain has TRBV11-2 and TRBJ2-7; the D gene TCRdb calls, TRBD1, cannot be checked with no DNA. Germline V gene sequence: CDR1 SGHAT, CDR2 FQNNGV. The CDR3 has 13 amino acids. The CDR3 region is CASSLFQGGEQYF. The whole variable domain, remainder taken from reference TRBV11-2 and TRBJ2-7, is EAGVAQSPRYKIIEKRQSVAFWCNPISGHATLYWYQQILGQGPKLLIQFQNNGVVDDSQLPKDRFSAERLKGVDSTLKIQPAKLEDSAVYLCASSLFQGGEQYFGPGTRLTVT.